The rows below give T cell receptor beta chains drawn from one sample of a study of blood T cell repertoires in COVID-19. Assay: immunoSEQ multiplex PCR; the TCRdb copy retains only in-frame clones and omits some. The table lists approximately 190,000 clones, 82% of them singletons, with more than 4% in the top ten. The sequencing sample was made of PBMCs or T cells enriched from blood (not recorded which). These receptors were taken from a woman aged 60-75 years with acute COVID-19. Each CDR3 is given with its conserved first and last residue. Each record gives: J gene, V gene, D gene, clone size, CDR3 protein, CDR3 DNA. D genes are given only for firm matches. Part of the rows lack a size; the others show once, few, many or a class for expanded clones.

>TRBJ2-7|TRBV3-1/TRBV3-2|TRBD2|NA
CASSWGGRYEQYF
TGTGCCAGCAGCTGGGGGGGAAGGTACGAGCAGTACTTC
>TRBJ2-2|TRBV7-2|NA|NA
CASSLAASGSTGELFF
TGTGCCAGCAGCTTAGCGGCAAGTGGGAGCACCGGGGAGCTGTTTTTT
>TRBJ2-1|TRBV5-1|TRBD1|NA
CASTNRGYNEQFF
TGCGCCAGCACTAACAGGGGCTACAATGAGCAGTTCTTC
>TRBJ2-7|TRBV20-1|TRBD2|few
CSASLAGYLYEQYF
TGCAGTGCTAGTTTAGCGGGATATCTTTACGAGCAGTACTTC
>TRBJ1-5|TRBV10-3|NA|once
CAISEGQNLQAQHF
TGTGCCATCAGTGAAGGACAGAACCTCCAGGCCCAGCATTTT
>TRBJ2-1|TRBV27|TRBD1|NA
CASSRDRTYNEQFF
TGTGCCAGCTCCCGGGACAGGACCTACAATGAGCAGTTCTTC
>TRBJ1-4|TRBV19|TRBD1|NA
CASSISTGPGEKLFF
TGTGCCAGTAGTATCTCGACAGGGCCGGGAGAAAAACTGTTTTTT
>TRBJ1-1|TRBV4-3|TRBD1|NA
CASSQETGGKAFF
TGCGCCAGCAGCCAAGAGACAGGGGGGAAAGCTTTCTTT
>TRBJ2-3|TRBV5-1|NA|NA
CASSLRGGTDTQYF
TGCGCCAGCAGCTTGCGAGGAGGAACAGATACGCAGTATTTT
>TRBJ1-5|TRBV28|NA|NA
CASSLYLQPQHF
TGTGCCAGCAGTTTATATCTTCAGCCCCAGCATTTT
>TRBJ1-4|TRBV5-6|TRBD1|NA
CASSVDRETTNEKLFF
TGTGCCAGCAGCGTGGACAGGGAAACAACTAATGAAAAACTGTTTTTT
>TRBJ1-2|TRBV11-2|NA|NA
CASNPFDTFNYGYTF
TGTGCCAGCAACCCATTTGACACCTTTAACTATGGCTACACCTTC
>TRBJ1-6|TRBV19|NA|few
CASSIGGGPNSPLHF
TGTGCCAGTAGTATAGGGGGGGGACCTAATTCACCCCTCCACTTT
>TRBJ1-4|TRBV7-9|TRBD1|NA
CASSSRQGRGEKLFF
TGTGCCAGCAGCTCTCGACAGGGCCGGGGTGAAAAACTGTTTTTT
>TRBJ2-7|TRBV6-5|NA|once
CASSYSGASPLEQYF
TGTGCCAGCAGTTACTCGGGGGCTAGTCCCTTGGAGCAGTACTTC
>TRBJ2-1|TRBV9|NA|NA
CASSRQGRVAGSNEQFF
TGTGCCAGCAGCAGACAGGGTCGGGTAGCGGGAAGCAATGAGCAGTTCTTC
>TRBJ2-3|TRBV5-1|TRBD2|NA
CASSPASGAGVSTDTQYF
TGCGCCAGCAGCCCGGCAAGTGGAGCGGGGGTAAGCACAGATACGCAGTATTTT
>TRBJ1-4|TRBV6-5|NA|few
CASSYSGINEKLFF
TGTGCCAGCAGTTACTCCGGGATTAATGAAAAACTGTTTTTT
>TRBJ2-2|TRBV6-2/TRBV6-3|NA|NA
CASSPSLIGELFF
TGTGCCAGCAGTCCAAGTCTAATCGGGGAGCTGTTTTTT
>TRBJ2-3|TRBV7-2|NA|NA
CASSLRLDTQYF
TGTGCCAGCAGCCTGCGATTGGATACGCAGTATTTT
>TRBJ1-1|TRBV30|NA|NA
CAWTQRYTEAFF
TGTGCCTGGACCCAGAGGTACACTGAAGCTTTCTTT
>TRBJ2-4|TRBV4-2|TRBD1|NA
CASSQDRDRVYSIQYF
TGTGCCAGCAGCCAGGACCGGGACAGGGTATACAGCATTCAGTACTTC
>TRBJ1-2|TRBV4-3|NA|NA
CASSRDGGADYGYTF
TGCGCCAGCAGCCGCGACGGGGGGGCGGACTATGGCTACACCTTC
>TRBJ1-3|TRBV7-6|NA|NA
CASSPGVLSSGNTIYF
TGTGCCAGCAGCCCGGGGGTCCTCTCCTCTGGAAACACCATATATTTT
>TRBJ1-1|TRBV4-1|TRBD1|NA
CASSQGANRGLSEAFF
TGCGCCAGCAGCCAAGGGGCAAACAGGGGGCTCTCTGAAGCTTTCTTT
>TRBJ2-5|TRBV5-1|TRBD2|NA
CASSLFERGQETQYF
TGCGCCAGCAGCTTGTTTGAGCGGGGTCAAGAGACCCAGTACTTC
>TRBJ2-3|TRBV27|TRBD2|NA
CASLSAGAGTDTQYF
TGTGCCAGTCTATCCGCGGGAGCGGGCACAGATACGCAGTATTTT
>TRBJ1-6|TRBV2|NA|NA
CASSYNSRDPWGGNSPLHF
TGTGCCAGCAGTTACAACTCCCGGGACCCCTGGGGAGGTAATTCACCCCTCCACTTT
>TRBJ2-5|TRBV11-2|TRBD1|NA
CASSLPGQGGRETQYF
TGTGCCAGCAGCTTACCAGGACAGGGGGGACGAGAGACCCAGTACTTC
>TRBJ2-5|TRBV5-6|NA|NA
CASSLAWLKETQYF
TGTGCCAGCAGCTTGGCCTGGCTGAAAGAGACCCAGTACTTC
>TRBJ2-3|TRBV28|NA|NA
CASRYEQGRTDTQYF
TGTGCCAGCAGGTACGAACAGGGTAGGACAGATACGCAGTATTTT
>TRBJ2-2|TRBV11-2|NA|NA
CASSLVLRRGEHGELFF
TGTGCCAGCAGCTTAGTCCTCCGCAGGGGGGAACACGGGGAGCTGTTTTTT
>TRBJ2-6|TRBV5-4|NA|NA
CASSFRSSGANVLTF
TGTGCCAGCAGCTTCAGATCTTCTGGGGCCAACGTCCTGACTTTC
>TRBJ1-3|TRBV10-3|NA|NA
CAIQGSGNTIYF
TGTGCCATCCAGGGGAGTGGAAACACCATATATTTT
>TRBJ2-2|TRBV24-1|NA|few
CATSDSRGTGELFF
TGTGCCACCAGTGACTCTCGAGGAACCGGGGAGCTGTTTTTT